The 2 T cell receptor beta chains below all came from one sample that was sequenced in a study of post-analysis software for immune sequencing data. Which antigens these TCRs recognize remains unknown. Study-wide results and caveats: Roughly five TRBV segments were more frequent in patients than controls; TRBV5-6, TRBV5-1 and TRBV20-1 belonged to this group.

Incorporated into the TCR beta cDNA libraries were unique molecular identifiers, which served to reduce PCR and sequencing biases. Via MiXCR, TCRdb re-called the PCR reads, giving one row per CDR3 protein. The profile covers a few hundred thousand distinct CDR3 sequences, with 30% to 45% appearing a single time and around 15% taken by the ten largest. The material sequenced was blood. These receptors were taken from a girl aged 10 to 17 with multiple sclerosis.

This clonotype was counted only a few times. CDR3 residues: CSAVLGLAGGGHSTDTQYF. The CDR3 nucleotides read TGCAGTGCTGTTCTGGGACTAGCGGGGGGGGGACATAGCACAGATACGCAGTATTTT. The chain recombines TRBV20-1 with TRBJ2-3, with 16 bases aligning to TRBD2. V lost 5 bases and J lost 0; bases outside the gene matches: 11. Looked up from germline, CDR1 is DFQATT and CDR2 is SNEGSKA (reference sequence). This CDR3 region has 19 residues.

This chain connects TRBV5-1 to TRBJ2-1, with D tentatively TRBD1 (6 bases). CDR1 is SGHRS, CDR2 YFSETQ, per germline. The CDR3 has 17 amino acids. V dropped 3 bases and J dropped 6 bases, with 22 bases sitting between them. The CDR3, as DNA: TGCGCCAGCAGCTCTCCTCCCCGTGCGGACAGACCCAATGAGCAGTTCTTC. Protein sequence: CASSSPPRADRPNEQFF.